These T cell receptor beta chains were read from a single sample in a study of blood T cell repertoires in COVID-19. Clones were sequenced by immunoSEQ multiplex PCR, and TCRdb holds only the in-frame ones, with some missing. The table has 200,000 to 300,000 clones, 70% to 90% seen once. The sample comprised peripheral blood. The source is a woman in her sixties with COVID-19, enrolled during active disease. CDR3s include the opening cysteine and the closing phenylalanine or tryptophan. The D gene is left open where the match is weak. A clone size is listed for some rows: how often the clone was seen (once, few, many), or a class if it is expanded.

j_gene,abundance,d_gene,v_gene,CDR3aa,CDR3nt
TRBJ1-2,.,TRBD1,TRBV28,CASSPSGGGGADGYTF,TGTGCCAGCAGCCCCTCCGGCGGAGGGGGCGCAGATGGCTACACCTTC
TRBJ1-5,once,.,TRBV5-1,CASSLDSLNQPQHF,TGCGCCAGCAGCTTGGACAGCCTAAATCAGCCCCAGCATTTT
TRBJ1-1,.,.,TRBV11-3,CASSLAGGNTEAFF,TGTGCCAGCAGCTTAGCGGGTGGGAACACTGAAGCTTTCTTT
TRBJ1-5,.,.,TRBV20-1,CSARGNQPQHF,TGCAGTGCCAGGGGAAATCAGCCCCAGCATTTT
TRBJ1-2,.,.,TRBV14,CASSPRSRNYGYTF,TGTGCCAGCAGCCCCCGAAGCAGGAACTATGGCTACACCTTC
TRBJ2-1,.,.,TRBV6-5,CASTTGGANLHEQFF,TGTGCCAGCACCACCGGGGGAGCCAACTTACATGAGCAGTTCTTC
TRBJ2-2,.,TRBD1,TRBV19,CASSTGQGFTGELFF,TGTGCCAGTAGTACGGGACAGGGTTTTACCGGGGAGCTGTTTTTT
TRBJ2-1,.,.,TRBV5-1,CASSAESSYNEQFF,TGCGCCAGCAGCGCCGAGAGCTCCTACAATGAGCAGTTCTTC
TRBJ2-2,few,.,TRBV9,CASSVVLASGELFF,TGTGCCAGCAGCGTAGTACTAGCCTCCGGGGAGCTGTTTTTT
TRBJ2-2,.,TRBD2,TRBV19,CASSRGGRDTGELFF,TGTGCCAGTAGCCGGGGGGGCCGGGACACCGGGGAGCTGTTTTTT
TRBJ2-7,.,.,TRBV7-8,CASSPRLEKSSYEQYF,TGTGCCAGCAGCCCCCGACTAGAGAAGAGCTCCTACGAGCAGTACTTC
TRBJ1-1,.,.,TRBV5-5,CASRREGSTEAFF,TGTGCCAGCAGACGCGAGGGTTCCACTGAAGCTTTCTTT
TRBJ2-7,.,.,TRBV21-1,CASIQRTGGGYEQYF,TGTGCCAGCATCCAACGGACAGGGGGAGGATACGAGCAGTACTTC
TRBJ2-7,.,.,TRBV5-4,CASSRQSGLYEQYF,TGTGCCAGCAGCCGCCAAAGCGGACTCTACGAGCAGTACTTC
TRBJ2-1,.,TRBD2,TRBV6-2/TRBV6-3,CASSYFGAGVSNEQFF,TGTGCCAGCAGTTATTTTGGGGCGGGAGTGAGCAATGAGCAGTTCTTC
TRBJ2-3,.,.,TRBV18,CASSPMTGATDTQYF,TGTGCCAGCTCACCCATGACAGGCGCCACAGATACGCAGTATTTT
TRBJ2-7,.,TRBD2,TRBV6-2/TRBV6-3,CASSRTSGRGEQYF,TGTGCCAGCAGTCGGACTAGCGGACGTGGCGAGCAGTACTTC
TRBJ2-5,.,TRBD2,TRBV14,CASSHPQTSGREETQYF,TGTGCCAGCAGCCATCCCCAGACTAGCGGGAGGGAGGAGACCCAGTACTTC